This T cell receptor beta chain was profiled in a study of Graves' ophthalmopathy and Graves' hyperthyroidism (dated by TCRdb to the late 2010s). Broadly, across the study: Peripheral blood was collected at initial diagnosis, before any treatment. In 6 or 7 hyperthyroidism patients, T-cell repertoires of thyroid tissue and blood were compared. The study used TCR beta repertoire signatures to distinguish Graves' ophthalmopathy from Graves' hyperthyroidism and to predict progression to ophthalmopathy. The roughly 99 discovery patients were divided at random into training and test sets in a 7:3 ratio. An independent validation cohort comprised 18 to 20 hyperthyroidism patients and around 16 patients who later progressed from hyperthyroidism to ophthalmopathy. Following sampling, methimazole starting at 30 mg daily was administered to hyperthyroidism patients, and high-dose intravenous methylprednisolone was administered to ophthalmopathy patients. In total, 120 to 150 blood samples were TCR-sequenced: 43 ophthalmopathy, some 75 hyperthyroidism and some 17 hyperthyroidism-to-ophthalmopathy patients. To explore V-J signatures that distinguish ophthalmopathy from hyperthyroidism, a discovery set of roughly 98 patients was enrolled, made up of around 40 with ophthalmopathy and some 56 with stable hyperthyroidism.

This clonotype was seen only a few times. The antigen it binds to is not known. Per-base qualities were not stored, and no clone one base away is much larger. The CDR3 goes from the cysteine to the phenylalanine over 19 residues. Just CDR3 DNA is preserved here, 57 bases in frame from base 1. From a lookup of the germline V gene, CDR1 and CDR2 are MGHRA and YSYEKL. The germline ends are 26 bases apart after V is trimmed by 4 bases and J by 2 bases. Study-level results and caveats: In cross-validation, the 13-signature model distinguished ophthalmopathy from stable hyperthyroidism with roughly 90% sensitivity and 81% to 83% specificity, and in the test set the corresponding values were approximately 80% and 75%. Most of the expanded thyroid clonotypes with a frequency above 0.001 were also detected in blood, and it was suggested that the thyroid immune response may be reflected by blood repertoires. No statistical method was used to set the sample size in advance, and the investigators knew which group each participant was assigned to. In validation, the model predicted ophthalmopathy progression with about 71% sensitivity and 72% to 80% specificity; some 13 predicted patients were CT-confirmed with GO in a median of approximately 6.2 months.

Hyperthyroidism was considered stable if no progression to ophthalmopathy occurred within 18 months of follow-up. Patients with hyperthyroidism were aged 18 to 65 years, had been newly diagnosed, and had a disease duration of less than 2 months. Patients were excluded if they had other autoimmune diseases, uncontrolled infections, pregnancy or lactation. Clinical symptoms, serum thyroxine, TRAb, thyroid ultrasound and orbital computed tomography formed the basis of the diagnosis. Using Ficoll-Paque density gradient centrifugation, PBMCs were isolated from 10 ml of fresh peripheral blood. Total RNA was extracted using Trizol reagent, and RNA quality was checked on an Agilent 2100 Bioanalyzer. TCR beta CDR3 regions were amplified from RNA transcripts for repertoire sequencing. A first-round RT-PCR used HTBI primers with the Qiagen OneStep RT-PCR kit, followed by a second-round multiplex PCR, size selection and purification. The libraries underwent paired-end sequencing with 100 bp reads on an Illumina HiSeq2000. As for the original processing: SOAPnuke was used to process the reads, removing any read that contained adapters or uncalled bases, had a mean Phred below 15, or lacked an exact match to the constant primer or identifier. COPE v1.2.5 was used to merge the high-quality paired reads. Each unique nucleotide sequence was defined as a clonotype, and clonotypes were aligned to IMGT TRB V, D and J references with MiTCR v1.1. The analysis was limited to V-J combinations with a frequency above 0.0001, which together covered roughly 99% of the repertoires. For each V-J combination, a TCR clonal expansion and chaos score was defined as the ratio of F50 clonal expansion to chaos observed in the TCRdist matrix. Welch's t-statistics and random forest were used to reduce the features to about 12 V-J combinations, which were then used as input to a naive Bayes classifier. The similarity between thyroid and blood repertoires was quantified using the Morisita-Horn index. TCRdb cleaned the public reads at Q25 with fastp, built clones with MiXCR and kept in-frame beta chains. One record per CDR3 amino acid sequence lists the most common genes and DNA. The authors' filters were not applied to this entry. Here the sample has about 620,000 distinct CDR3 sequences; 22% occur a single time. The top ten clonotypes cover approximately 7% of the sample.

This chain joins TRBV4-1 to TRBJ1-2, and perhaps TRBD1 as D gene, on 6 matching bases. The clonotype originates from a young woman with stable Graves' hyperthyroidism. Some clones in this sample may be carry-over from other donors' samples. Donor details come from another sample of the same person, matched by shared clones. The sequencing input was peripheral blood. The sequenced DNA: TGCGCCAGCAGCCGCCGCTCGCCCAGGTCAGGGGCTCGCAACTATGGCTACACCTTC. It codes for CASSRRSPRSGARNYGYTF.